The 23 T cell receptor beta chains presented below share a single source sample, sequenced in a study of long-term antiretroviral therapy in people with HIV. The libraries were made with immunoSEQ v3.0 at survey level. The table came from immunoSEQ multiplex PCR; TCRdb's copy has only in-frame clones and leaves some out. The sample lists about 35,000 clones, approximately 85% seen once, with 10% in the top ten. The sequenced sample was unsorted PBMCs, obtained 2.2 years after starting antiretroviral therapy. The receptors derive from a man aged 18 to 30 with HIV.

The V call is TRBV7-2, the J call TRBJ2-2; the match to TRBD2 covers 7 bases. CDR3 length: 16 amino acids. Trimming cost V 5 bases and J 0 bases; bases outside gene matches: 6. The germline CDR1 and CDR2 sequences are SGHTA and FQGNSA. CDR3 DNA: TGTGCCAGCAGCCCCATGCTAGCGGCGAACACCGGGGAGCTGTTTTTT. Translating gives CASSPMLAANTGELFF.

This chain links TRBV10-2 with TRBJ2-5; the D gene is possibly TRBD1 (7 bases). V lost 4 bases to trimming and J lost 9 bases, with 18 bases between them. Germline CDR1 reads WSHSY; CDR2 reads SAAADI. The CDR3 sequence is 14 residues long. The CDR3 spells CASSGGGAGSAQYF. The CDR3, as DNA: TGCGCCAGCAGTGGAGGGGGCGCGGGGTCGGCCCAGTACTTC.

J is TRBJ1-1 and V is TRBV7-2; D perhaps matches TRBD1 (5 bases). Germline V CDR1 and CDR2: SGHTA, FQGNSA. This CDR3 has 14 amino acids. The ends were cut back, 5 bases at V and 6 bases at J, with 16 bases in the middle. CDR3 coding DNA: TGTGCCAGCAGCCCGGTGGGGGGGAGGGCTGAAGCTTTCTTT. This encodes CASSPVGGRAEAFF.

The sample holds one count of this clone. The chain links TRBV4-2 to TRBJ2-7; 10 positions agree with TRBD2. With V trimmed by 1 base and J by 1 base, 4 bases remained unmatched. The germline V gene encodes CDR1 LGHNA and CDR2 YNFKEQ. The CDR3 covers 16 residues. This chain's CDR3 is CASSQGVTSGSYEQYF. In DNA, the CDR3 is TGTGCCAGCAGCCAAGGGGTGACTAGCGGGTCCTACGAGCAGTACTTC.

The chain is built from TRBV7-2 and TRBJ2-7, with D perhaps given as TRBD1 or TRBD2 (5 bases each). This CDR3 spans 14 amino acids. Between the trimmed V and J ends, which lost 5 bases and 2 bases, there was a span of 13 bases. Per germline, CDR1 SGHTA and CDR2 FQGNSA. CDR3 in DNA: TGTGCCAGCAGCCAGAGGGACGTCACCTACGAGCAGTACTTC. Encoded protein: CASSQRDVTYEQYF. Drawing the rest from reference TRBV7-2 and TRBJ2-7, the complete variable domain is GAGVSQSPSNKVTEKGKDVELRCDPISGHTALYWYRQSLGQGLEFLIYFQGNSAPDKSGLPSDRFSAERTGGSVSTLTIQRTQQEDSAVYLCASSQRDVTYEQYFGPGTRLTVT.

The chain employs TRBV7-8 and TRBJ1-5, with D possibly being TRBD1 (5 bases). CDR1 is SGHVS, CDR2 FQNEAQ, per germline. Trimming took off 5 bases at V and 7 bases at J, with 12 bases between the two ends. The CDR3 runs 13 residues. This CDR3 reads CASSAGRGQPQHF. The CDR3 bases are TGTGCCAGCAGCGCCGGAAGGGGCCAGCCCCAGCATTTT. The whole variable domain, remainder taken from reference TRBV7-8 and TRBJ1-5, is GAGVSQSPRYKVAKRGQDVALRCDPISGHVSLFWYQQALGQGPEFLTYFQNEAQLDKSGLPSDRFFAERPEGSVSTLKIQRTQQEDSAVYLCASSAGRGQPQHFGDGTRLSIL.

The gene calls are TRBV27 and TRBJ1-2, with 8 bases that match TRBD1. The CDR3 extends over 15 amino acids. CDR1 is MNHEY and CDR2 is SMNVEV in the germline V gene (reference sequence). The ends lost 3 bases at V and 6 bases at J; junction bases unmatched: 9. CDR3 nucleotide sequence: TGTGCCAGCAGTTTCCAGAGACAGGGGAGAAATGGCTACACCTTC. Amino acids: CASSFQRQGRNGYTF.

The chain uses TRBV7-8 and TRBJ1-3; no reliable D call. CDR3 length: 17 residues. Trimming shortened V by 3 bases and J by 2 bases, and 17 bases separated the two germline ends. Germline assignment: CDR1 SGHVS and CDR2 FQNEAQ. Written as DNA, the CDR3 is TGTGCCAGCAGCTTTTTCCGGGATTCTTCTCCTGGAAACACCATATATTTT. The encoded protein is CASSFFRDSSPGNTIYF.

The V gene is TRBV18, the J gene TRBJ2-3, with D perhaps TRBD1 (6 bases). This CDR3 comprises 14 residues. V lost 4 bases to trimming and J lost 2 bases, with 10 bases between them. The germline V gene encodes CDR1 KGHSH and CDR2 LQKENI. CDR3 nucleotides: TGTGCCAGCTCACTGAGGGGGATCACAGATACGCAGTATTTT. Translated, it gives CASSLRGITDTQYF. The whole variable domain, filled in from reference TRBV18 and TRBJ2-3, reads NAGVMQNPRHLVRRRGQEARLRCSPMKGHSHVYWYRQLPEEGLKFMVYLQKENIIDESGMPKERFSAEFPKEGPSILRIQQVVRGDSAAYFCASSLRGITDTQYFGPGTRLTVL.

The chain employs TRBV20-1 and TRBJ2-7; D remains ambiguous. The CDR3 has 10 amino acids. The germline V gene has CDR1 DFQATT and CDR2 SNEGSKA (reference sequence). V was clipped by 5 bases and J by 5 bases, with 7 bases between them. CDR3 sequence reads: CSALSDEQYF. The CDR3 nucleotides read TGCAGTGCTCTCTCGGACGAGCAGTACTTC.

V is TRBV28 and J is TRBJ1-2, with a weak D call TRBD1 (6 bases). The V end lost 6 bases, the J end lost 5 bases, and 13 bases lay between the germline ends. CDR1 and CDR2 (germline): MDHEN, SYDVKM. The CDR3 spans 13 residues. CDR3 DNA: TGTGCCAGCAGAGACACAGGGCTTTATGGCTACACCTTC. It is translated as CASRDTGLYGYTF.

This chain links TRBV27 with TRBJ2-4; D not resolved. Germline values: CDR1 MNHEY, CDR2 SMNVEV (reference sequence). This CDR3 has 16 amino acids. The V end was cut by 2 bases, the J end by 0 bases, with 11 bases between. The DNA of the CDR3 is TGTGCCAGCAGTTTACCTTGGCTTCTAGCCAAAAACATTCAGTACTTC. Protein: CASSLPWLLAKNIQYF.

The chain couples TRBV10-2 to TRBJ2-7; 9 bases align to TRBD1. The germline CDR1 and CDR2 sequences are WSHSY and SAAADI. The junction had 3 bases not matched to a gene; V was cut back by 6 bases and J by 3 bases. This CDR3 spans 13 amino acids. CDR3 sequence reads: CASRGQGHYEQYF. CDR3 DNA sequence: TGCGCCAGCAGGGGACAGGGACACTACGAGCAGTACTTC.

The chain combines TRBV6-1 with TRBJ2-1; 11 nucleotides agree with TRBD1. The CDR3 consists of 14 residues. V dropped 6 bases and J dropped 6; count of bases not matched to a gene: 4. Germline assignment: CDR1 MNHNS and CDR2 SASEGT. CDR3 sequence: CASSPGTGGNEQFF. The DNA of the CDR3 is TGTGCCAGCAGCCCGGGGACAGGGGGCAATGAGCAGTTCTTC.

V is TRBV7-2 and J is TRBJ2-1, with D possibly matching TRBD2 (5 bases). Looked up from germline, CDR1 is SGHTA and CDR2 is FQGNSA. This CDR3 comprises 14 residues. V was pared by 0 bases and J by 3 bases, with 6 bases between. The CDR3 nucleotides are TGTGCCAGCAGCTTAGCGGGGAGCTACAATGAGCAGTTCTTC. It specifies CASSLAGSYNEQFF. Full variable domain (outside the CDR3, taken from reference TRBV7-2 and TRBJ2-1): GAGVSQSPSNKVTEKGKDVELRCDPISGHTALYWYRQSLGQGLEFLIYFQGNSAPDKSGLPSDRFSAERTGGSVSTLTIQRTQQEDSAVYLCASSLAGSYNEQFFGPGTRLTVL.

CDR3 loop: CASGFSGTSGQIPNEQFF. CDR3 sequence (DNA): TGTGCTAGTGGTTTCTCCGGGACTAGCGGCCAAATACCCAATGAGCAGTTCTTC. This chain joins TRBV12-5 and TRBJ2-1, with 11 bases fitting TRBD2. CDR1 and CDR2 from the germline V gene are LGHNT and FRNRAP. This CDR3 is built from 18 residues. V was pared by 3 bases and J by 6 bases, with 13 bases of the junction left unmatched.

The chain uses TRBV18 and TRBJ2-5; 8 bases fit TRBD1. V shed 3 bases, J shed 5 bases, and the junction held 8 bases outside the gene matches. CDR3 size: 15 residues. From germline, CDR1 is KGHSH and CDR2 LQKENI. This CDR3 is CASSPNPDRAETQYF. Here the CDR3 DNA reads TGTGCCAGCTCACCTAACCCGGACAGGGCTGAGACCCAGTACTTC.

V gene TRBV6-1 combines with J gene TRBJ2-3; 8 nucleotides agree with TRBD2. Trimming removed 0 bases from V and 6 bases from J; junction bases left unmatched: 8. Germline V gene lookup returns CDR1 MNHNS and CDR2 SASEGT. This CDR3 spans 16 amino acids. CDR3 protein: CASSEAEVAGPDTQYF. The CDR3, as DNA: TGTGCCAGCAGTGAAGCAGAGGTAGCGGGGCCGGATACGCAGTATTTT.

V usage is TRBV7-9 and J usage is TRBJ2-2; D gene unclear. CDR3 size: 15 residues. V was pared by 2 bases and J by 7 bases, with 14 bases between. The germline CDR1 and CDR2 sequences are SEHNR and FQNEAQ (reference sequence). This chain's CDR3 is CASSLIGPGIGELFF. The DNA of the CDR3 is TGTGCCAGCAGCTTAATAGGACCGGGCATCGGGGAGCTGTTTTTT.

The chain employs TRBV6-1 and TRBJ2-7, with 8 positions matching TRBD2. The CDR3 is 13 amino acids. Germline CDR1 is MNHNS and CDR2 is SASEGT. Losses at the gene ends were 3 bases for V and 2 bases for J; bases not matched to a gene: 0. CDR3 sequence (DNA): TGTGCCAGCAGTGAGGGACTAGCCTACGAGCAGTACTTC. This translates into CASSEGLAYEQYF.

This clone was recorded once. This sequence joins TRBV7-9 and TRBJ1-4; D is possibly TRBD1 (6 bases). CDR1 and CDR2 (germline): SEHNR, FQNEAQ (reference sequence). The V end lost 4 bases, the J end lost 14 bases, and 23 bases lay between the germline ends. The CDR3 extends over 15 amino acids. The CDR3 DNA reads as TGTGCCAGCAGCTCAGAGGGTCCAGGGGCCCGTTTGCTGTTTTTT. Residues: CASSSEGPGARLLFF.

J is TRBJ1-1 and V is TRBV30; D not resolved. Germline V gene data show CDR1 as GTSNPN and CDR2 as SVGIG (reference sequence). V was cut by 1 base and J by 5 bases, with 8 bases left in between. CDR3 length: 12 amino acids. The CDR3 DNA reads TGTGCCTGGAGTGGGGGTCGGACTGAAGCTTTCTTT. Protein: CAWSGGRTEAFF.

The CDR3 nucleotides are TGTGCCAGCAGCCTACAGTCAGGGGCCCCCTACAATGAGCAGTTCTTC. Translation gives CASSLQSGAPYNEQFF. The chain is built from TRBV4-2 and TRBJ2-1; D may be TRBD1 (6 bases). Germline values: CDR1 LGHNA, CDR2 YNFKEQ. The CDR3 contains 16 residues. V lost 4 bases and J lost 2, with 15 bases in between.